A selection of T cell receptor beta chains follows, all from one sample in a study of blood T cell repertoires in COVID-19. Profiling relied on immunoSEQ multiplex PCR, and the TCRdb table lists in-frame clones only, not all of them. Here the sample spans some 150,000 clones, about 85% being singletons. Input material: peripheral blood. These receptor sequences come from a human donor in a cohort sampled during active COVID-19. CDR3s include the opening cysteine and the closing phenylalanine or tryptophan. Fields, in order: D gene, V gene, clone size, J gene, CDR3 DNA, CDR3 protein. D genes are given only for firm matches. The size entry is marked missing in some rows and otherwise reads once, few, many or a size class.

NA	TRBV4-1	NA	TRBJ1-4	TGCGCCAGCAGCCAAGGGGAGCTTAATGAAAAACTGTTTTTT	CASSQGELNEKLFF
NA	TRBV4-1	NA	TRBJ2-7	TGCGCCAGCAGCCAAGACTCAATTGGCCTTGCCTACGAGCAGTACTTC	CASSQDSIGLAYEQYF
TRBD1	TRBV28	NA	TRBJ2-7	TGTGCCAGCAGAGGGACAGGCAGCTCCTACGAGCAGTACTTC	CASRGTGSSYEQYF
TRBD1	TRBV6-4	NA	TRBJ1-3	TGTGCCAGCAGTGAGCACGGACAGGGAGGATCTGGAAACACCATATATTTT	CASSEHGQGGSGNTIYF
TRBD1	TRBV7-9	few	TRBJ1-5	TGTGCCAGCAGCTTAGTTTTAGGGGGCCTCAGACAGCCCCAGCATTTT	CASSLVLGGLRQPQHF
TRBD1	TRBV6-2/TRBV6-3	NA	TRBJ2-5	TGTGCCAGCAGTTACGGAGGGACAGGGGAGACCCAGTACTTC	CASSYGGTGETQYF
TRBD1	TRBV30	once	TRBJ1-4	TGTGCCTGGAGTACGGGACAGGGGTGGAATCAGGTGTTTTTT	CAWSTGQGWNQVFF
NA	TRBV18	NA	TRBJ2-3	TGTGCCAGCTCTCTCCGGGGGACGTTCACAGATACGCAGTATTTT	CASSLRGTFTDTQYF
TRBD2	TRBV11-2	NA	TRBJ2-5	TGTGCCAGCAGCCCGGAGTGGGCTAGCGGGGGTGTAGTACTTGAGACCCAGTACTTC	CASSPEWASGGVVLETQYF
TRBD2	TRBV6-2/TRBV6-3	many	TRBJ2-3	TGTGCCAGCACCCCCCGGCGGGGGGGTGATACGCAGTATTTT	CASTPRRGGDTQYF
TRBD2	TRBV6-6	NA	TRBJ2-7	TGTGCCAGCACACAACGGGGGGGTCAGGGCGAGCAGTACTTC	CASTQRGGQGEQYF
TRBD1	TRBV30	NA	TRBJ1-1	TGTGCCTGGAGTACCCAGGGGGACACTGAAGCTTTCTTT	CAWSTQGDTEAFF
TRBD1	TRBV7-2	NA	TRBJ2-6	TGTGCCAGCAGCTTAGAAGGACAGGGGAGTGGGGCCAACGTCCTGACTTTC	CASSLEGQGSGANVLTF
NA	TRBV30	NA	TRBJ2-7	TGTGCCTGGAGTGGCCGGGACTCTGCCCTCGAGCAGTACTTC	CAWSGRDSALEQYF
NA	TRBV2	NA	TRBJ1-2	TGTGCCAGCAAGGGGAGGGGAGGTGATGGCTACACCTTC	CASKGRGGDGYTF
TRBD1	TRBV29-1	NA	TRBJ1-2	TGCAGCGGAGGCTCGGACAGGGCGATTGGCTACACCTTC	CSGGSDRAIGYTF
NA	TRBV4-1	NA	TRBJ2-3	TGCGCCAGCAGCCAAGATCGAACAGCTTATACGCAGTATTTT	CASSQDRTAYTQYF
TRBD1	TRBV7-9	few	TRBJ2-1	TGTGCCAGCAGTACAGGGGTACTGTTCTTC	CASSTGVLFF
NA	TRBV6-1	NA	TRBJ2-1	TGTGCCAGCAGTGAATCTCTTAGCGGACCTGCCTACAATGAGCAGTTCTTC	CASSESLSGPAYNEQFF
TRBD1	TRBV3-1/TRBV3-2	NA	TRBJ1-4	TGTGCCAGCAGCCATTACGGACAGGGCACTAATGAAAAACTGTTTTTT	CASSHYGQGTNEKLFF
NA	TRBV27	NA	TRBJ1-5	TGTGCCAGCAGTTCCTCTTGGCCCGGGAGCAATCAGCCCCAGCATTTT	CASSSSWPGSNQPQHF
TRBD1	TRBV4-3	NA	TRBJ1-1	TGCGCCAGCAGCCACGCACCGGGACAGTTGAACACTGAAGCTTTCTTT	CASSHAPGQLNTEAFF
NA	TRBV2	NA	TRBJ1-5	TGTGCCAGCAGTGCTCGAGGATACTCCTCAGGGGCCCAGCATTTT	CASSARGYSSGAQHF
TRBD1	TRBV28	few	TRBJ1-5	TGTGCCAGCAGCAGCGGGACAGGGGTTCAGCCCCAGCATTTT	CASSSGTGVQPQHF
NA	TRBV10-3	NA	TRBJ1-3	TGTGCCATCAGTGAAATAGAGGGAACTGGAAACACCATATATTTT	CAISEIEGTGNTIYF
TRBD1	TRBV5-1	once	TRBJ1-4	TGCGCCAGCAGCTTGGCAGGCCAGGGGGAGAAACTGTTTTTT	CASSLAGQGEKLFF
NA	TRBV28	NA	TRBJ2-5	TGTGCCAGCAGCCCTCAGGGAGAGACCCAGTACTTC	CASSPQGETQYF
NA	TRBV4-2	NA	TRBJ2-5	TGTGCCAGCAGCCAAGATGACAGGACCCAAGAGACCCAGTACTTC	CASSQDDRTQETQYF
NA	TRBV7-9	NA	TRBJ2-7	TGTGCCAGCAGCCGTACAGGGTCCTACGAGCAGTACTTC	CASSRTGSYEQYF
NA	TRBV28	NA	TRBJ1-1	TGTGCCAGCATCTATCCGGGGGTGAACACTGAAGCTTTCTTT	CASIYPGVNTEAFF
TRBD2	TRBV7-6	NA	TRBJ2-5	TGTGCCAGCAGCATAGCGGGGGGGCTTGGGGAGACCCAGTACTTC	CASSIAGGLGETQYF
NA	TRBV7-9	NA	TRBJ2-3	TGTGCCAGCAGCAACATCCGGGACATCACTAGCACAGATACGCAGTATTTT	CASSNIRDITSTDTQYF
NA	TRBV7-2	NA	TRBJ1-5	TGTGCCAGCAGCTTTCAGGTGCAGGGCAATTCGCCCCAGCATTTT	CASSFQVQGNSPQHF
TRBD1	TRBV6-5	NA	TRBJ2-4	TGTGCCAGCAGTTACTTAGAAGGGGGCCAAAACATTCAGTACTTC	CASSYLEGGQNIQYF
NA	TRBV5-4	NA	TRBJ1-6	TGTGCCAGCAGCTTGCCCAGAAATAATTCACCCCTCCACTTT	CASSLPRNNSPLHF
TRBD2	TRBV3-1/TRBV3-2	NA	TRBJ2-7	TGTGCCAGCAGCCAACAGCGCCCACGGCGCGGGGGGTCCACCTACGAGCAGTACTTC	CASSQQRPRRGGSTYEQYF
NA	TRBV14	NA	TRBJ2-3	TGTGCCAGCAGCCAAGGCGGGGCAGGAAATACGCAGTATTTT	CASSQGGAGNTQYF
TRBD1	TRBV9	NA	TRBJ2-2	TGTGCCAGCAGCGCTACAGGGGGCACCGGGGAGCTGTTTTTT	CASSATGGTGELFF